One sample yielded the 20 T cell receptor beta chains listed below, sequenced in a study of blood T cell repertoires in COVID-19. This table comes from immunoSEQ multiplex PCR, and its TCRdb copy is limited to in-frame clones, with some not included. The data hold around 100,000 clones, with over 70% observed a single time. Sequences were obtained from peripheral blood. These TCRs come from a man between 50 and 59 years old with acute or convalescent COVID-19.

The V and J genes are TRBV19 and TRBJ2-5; TRBD2 matches at 7 bases. The J segment lost 4 bases and the V segment lost 0 bases, leaving 5 bases of the junction unmatched. CDR1 and CDR2 (germline): LNHDA, SQIVND (reference sequence). This CDR3 is built from 15 residues. The CDR3 reads CASSIETGRLETQYF. As DNA, the CDR3 is TGTGCCAGTAGTATAGAAACCGGGAGGTTAGAGACCCAGTACTTC.

CDR3 nucleotides: TGCGCCAGCAGCTTCGGACAAGGCTCGAACATTCAGTACTTC. Translation: CASSFGQGSNIQYF. The genes are TRBV5-1 and TRBJ2-4, with a weak D call TRBD1 (5 bases). The germline gives CDR1 SGHRS, CDR2 YFSETQ. The CDR3 has 14 amino acids. Trimming shortened V by 2 bases and J by 7 bases, and 13 bases separated the two germline ends.

As for this clone: The same CDR3 arises from other DNA sequences in this sample as well. The rearrangement joins TRBV4-2 to TRBJ2-3; 12 positions match TRBD2. This CDR3 has 16 amino acids. The V and J ends lost 3 bases and 0 bases, in that order; junction bases with no gene match: 1. Germline CDR1 is LGHNA and CDR2 is YNFKEQ. The CDR3 DNA is TGTGCCAGCAGCCAGGGGACTAGCGGGAGCACAGATACGCAGTATTTT. It specifies CASSQGTSGSTDTQYF.

This chain connects TRBV11-3 to TRBJ1-6; tentative D call: TRBD1 (5 bases). Germline CDR1 and CDR2: SGHNT and YENEEA. V was cut by 4 bases and J by 1 base, with 8 bases left in between. The CDR3 totals 15 residues. CDR3 in amino acids: CASSYRTSYNSPLHF. The CDR3 DNA is TGTGCCAGCAGCTACCGGACATCCTATAATTCACCCCTCCACTTT.

The J gene is TRBJ2-5, the V gene TRBV5-1, with TRBD2 matching over 10 bases. CDR1 SGHRS and CDR2 YFSETQ come from the germline V gene. Trimming cost V 0 bases and J 4 bases; bases outside gene matches: 9. The CDR3 covers 17 residues. Here the CDR3 DNA reads TGCGCCAGCAGCTTGGGAGGTAGCGGGAGGCTAAGAGAGACCCAGTACTTC. This translates into CASSLGGSGRLRETQYF.

This rearrangement joins TRBV6-2 or TRBV6-3 to TRBJ1-2; 7 bases fit TRBD1. CDR1 and CDR2 from the germline V gene are MNHEY and SVGEGT. CDR3 length: 16 residues. The J segment lost 5 bases and the V segment lost 4 bases, leaving 13 bases of the junction unmatched. The CDR3 sequence: CASSLTGDRVKYGYTF. CDR3 nucleotides: TGTGCCAGCAGTTTGACCGGAGACAGGGTGAAATATGGCTACACCTTC.

The chain is built from TRBV7-2 and TRBJ2-1; a possible D gene is TRBD1 (5 bases). This CDR3 is 15 amino acids long. The germline V gene encodes CDR1 SGHTA and CDR2 FQGNSA. Trimming removed 3 bases at V and 0 bases at J, with 9 bases between. The DNA for the CDR3 is TGTGCCAGCAGCTTTGACAGAGCCTCCTACAATGAGCAGTTCTTC. Protein sequence: CASSFDRASYNEQFF.

The chain couples TRBV4-1 to TRBJ2-4, with no clear D. The CDR3 is 13 amino acids. The V end lost 6 bases, the J end lost 6 bases, and 12 bases lay between the germline ends. CDR1 and CDR2 (germline): MGHRA, YSYEKL. The CDR3 coding sequence is TGCGCCAGCAGTTCCGAGGCGAGAAACATTCAGTACTTC. This gives the protein CASSSEARNIQYF.

This chain joins TRBV7-9 and TRBJ1-5, with D perhaps matching TRBD1 (6 bases). The CDR3 is 15 amino acids. Trimming cost V 5 bases and J 1 base, with 12 bases left between them. Germline CDR1 is SEHNR and CDR2 is FQNEAQ (reference sequence). The CDR3 DNA sequence: TGTGCCAGCAGCCGAACAGGGTCGAGCAATCAGCCCCAGCATTTT. Translating it yields CASSRTGSSNQPQHF.

J is TRBJ1-1 and V is TRBV5-1; TRBD1 aligns across 10 bases. Per germline, CDR1 SGHRS and CDR2 YFSETQ. V lost 4 bases to trimming and J lost 5 bases; unmatched junction nucleotides: 2. The CDR3 is 13 residues long. CDR3 amino acids: CASSGDRGTEAFF. DNA for the CDR3: TGCGCCAGCAGCGGGGACAGGGGAACTGAAGCTTTCTTT. The variable domain in full, completed from reference TRBV5-1 and TRBJ1-1, reads KAGVTQTPRYLIKTRGQQVTLSCSPISGHRSVSWYQQTPGQGLQFLFEYFSETQRNKGNFPGRFSGRQFSNSRSEMNVSTLELGDSALYLCASSGDRGTEAFFGQGTRLTVV.

This chain connects TRBV20-1 to TRBJ2-1, with D maybe TRBD1 (6 bases). The CDR3 loop spans 11 amino acids. The germline V and J ends were trimmed by 5 bases and 11 bases, with 13 bases remaining between them. CDR1 and CDR2 (germline): DFQATT, SNEGSKA (reference sequence). For the CDR3, the DNA is TGCAGTGCTGCTACAGGGTCGCAGCAGTTCTTC. It is translated as CSAATGSQQFF.

The chain joins TRBV9 to TRBJ2-1, with TRBD2 identical over 11 bases. Germline CDR1 and CDR2: SGDLS and YYNGEE. V was pared by 4 bases and J by 3 bases, with 6 bases of the junction left unmatched. The CDR3 length is 16 residues. CDR3 residues: CASSQGLAAVYNEQFF. In DNA form, the CDR3 reads TGTGCCAGCAGCCAGGGACTAGCGGCGGTCTACAATGAGCAGTTCTTC.

The V gene is TRBV5-1, the J gene TRBJ2-3; D might be TRBD1 (5 bases). The CDR3 covers 13 residues. With 9 bases removed from V and 2 bases from J, the gap between germline ends came to 13 bases. The germline V gene encodes CDR1 SGHRS and CDR2 YFSETQ. CDR3 sequence: CATSTDPTDTQYF. The CDR3 DNA reads TGCGCCACCTCGACAGATCCCACAGATACGCAGTATTTT.

This clone has just one count. The CDR3 protein is CAWSVGQGADEQYF. CDR3 nucleotide sequence: TGTGCCTGGAGTGTAGGGCAGGGGGCCGACGAGCAGTACTTC. The gene calls are TRBV30 and TRBJ2-7, with 8 bases matching TRBD1. The CDR3 has 14 residues. Germline trimming cut 0 bases from V and 5 bases from J; bases unmatched to any gene: 6. CDR1 is GTSNPN, CDR2 SVGIG, per germline (reference sequence).

The chain carries TRBV2 and TRBJ2-5; tentative D call: TRBD1 (5 bases). CDR3 length: 14 amino acids. In germline, CDR1 is SNHLY, CDR2 FYNNEI. The V gene lost 7 bases and the J gene lost 4 bases, with 16 bases spanning the gap. The CDR3 here is CASTQGQGRETQYF. In DNA, the CDR3 is TGTGCCAGCACCCAAGGGCAGGGAAGAGAGACCCAGTACTTC.

CDR3 protein: CASRIDRISNQPQHF. In DNA, the CDR3 is TGTGCCAGCAGAATCGACAGAATTAGCAATCAGCCCCAGCATTTT. This chain uses TRBV6-5 with TRBJ1-5, with D possibly being TRBD1 (5 bases). The CDR3 is made up of 15 amino acids. Trimming cost V 6 bases and J 0 bases, with 12 bases left between them. Germline lookup yields CDR1 MNHEY and CDR2 SVGAGI.

Here the CDR3 DNA reads TGTGCCAGCAGATTTACAGGGTATGGCTACACCTTC. Protein: CASRFTGYGYTF. The chain joins TRBV5-6 to TRBJ1-2; a weak D match, TRBD1 (6 bases). Deletions cut 5 bases from V and 5 bases from J, with 10 bases between. The CDR3 length is 12 residues. The germline V gene encodes CDR1 SGHDT and CDR2 YYEEEE.

The rearrangement links TRBV29-1 to TRBJ2-7; tentative D call: TRBD1 (5 bases). Germline V gene data show CDR1 as SQVTM and CDR2 as ANQGSEA. V shed 4 bases and J shed 5 bases, with 12 bases lying between them. This CDR3 contains 12 residues. The CDR3 sequence: CSVAQGMDEQYF. The CDR3, as DNA: TGCAGCGTTGCCCAGGGCATGGACGAGCAGTACTTC.

This clone was observed a few times. The CDR3 sequence: CSVVDSYEQYF. In nucleotides, the CDR3 is TGCAGCGTTGTGGACAGCTACGAGCAGTACTTC. This chain joins TRBV29-1 and TRBJ2-7; TRBD1 is a possible D gene (6 bases). The CDR3 is 11 amino acids. CDR1 SQVTM and CDR2 ANQGSEA come from the germline V gene. V was shortened by 4 bases and J by 3 bases, with 7 bases between the two germline ends.

The CDR3 DNA reads TGCAGCGTAAGACTAGCGGGAGGCCGCTACAATGAGCAGTTCTTC. This encodes CSVRLAGGRYNEQFF. J is TRBJ2-1 and V is TRBV29-1, with TRBD2 matching over 13 bases. Germline trimming cut 6 bases from V and 3 bases from J; bases unmatched to any gene: 5. The CDR3 sequence is 15 residues long. The germline V gene has CDR1 SQVTM and CDR2 ANQGSEA.